This T cell receptor beta chain was recovered during a study of shared clonotypes between healthy human individuals. Whole-study results and caveats: Sorted-subset sequencing was shown by rarefaction to be incomplete despite large depth.

In germline, CDR1 is SGHTA, CDR2 FQGTGA. The V gene end was trimmed by 4 bases and the J gene end by 6 bases; junction bases not matched to a gene: 9. This CDR3 has 16 residues. A word on this clone: Its antigen is unknown.

Clones were read by immunoSEQ multiplex PCR, and TCRdb kept only the in-frame ones, dropping some. The sample contains 2 million to 3 million clones, more than 80% of which appear only once. CD4+ cell separation produced CD45RA+ naive and CD45RA-negative memory subsets. This TCR was recovered from a man between 18 and 35 years old in good health. This chain joins TRBV7-3 and TRBJ2-1; 10 positions agree with TRBD2. Sequencing was done on a sample of naive CD4+ T cells sorted from blood. Stated subset: CD45RA+ positively selected. DNA for the CDR3: TGTGCCAGCAGCTCTATGAGCGGGGGGGCCGGCAATGAGCAGTTCTTC. Amino acids: CASSSMSGGAGNEQFF.